A single sample gave rise to the 13 T cell receptor beta chains below, sequenced in a study of T cells in narcolepsy. TCRdb's table, derived via immunoSEQ multiplex PCR, lists solely in-frame clones and lacks some. This table has some 35,000 clones, 81% appearing once. Sequencing was carried out using memory (CD45RA-) CD4+ T cells from blood. Receptor source: a human donor in good health.

The V gene is TRBV6-6, the J gene TRBJ2-2; D is perhaps TRBD1 or TRBD2 (6 bases each). The germline gives CDR1 MNHNY, CDR2 SVGAGI (reference sequence). This CDR3 is built from 16 residues. Trimming removed 7 bases from V and 5 bases from J, with 20 bases in between. The CDR3 is CASIKGRQGRTGELFF. Written as DNA, the CDR3 is TGTGCCAGCATCAAGGGGCGGCAGGGGAGGACCGGGGAGCTGTTTTTT.

The count of this clone is one. V gene TRBV6-5 combines with J gene TRBJ2-1, with D hard to call. The germline V gene encodes CDR1 MNHEY and CDR2 SVGAGI. This CDR3 has 12 amino acids. Between the trimmed V and J ends, which lost 5 bases and 5 bases, there was a span of 7 bases. CDR3 bases: TGTGCCAGCAGTCACCAGAACAATGAGCAGTTCTTC. Encoded protein: CASSHQNNEQFF.

The chain has TRBV5-6 and TRBJ1-4; a weak D match, TRBD1 (5 bases). Germline CDR1 SGHDT, CDR2 YYEEEE. The V end lost 4 bases, the J end lost 4 bases, and 11 bases lay between the germline ends. The CDR3 is 14 amino acids. The chain's CDR3 is CASSQGLINEKLFF. CDR3 coding DNA: TGTGCCAGCAGCCAGGGACTGATTAATGAAAAACTGTTTTTT.

The DNA of the CDR3 is TGCAGCGTGGTCGGAGGTTCCGACGGAGTGGAGACCCAGTACTTC. This encodes CSVVGGSDGVETQYF. The chain employs TRBV29-1 and TRBJ2-5, with a possible D match to TRBD2 (5 bases). Germline values: CDR1 SQVTM, CDR2 ANQGSEA. V was clipped by 6 bases and J by 5 bases, with 22 bases between them. This CDR3 is 15 amino acids long.

The V call is TRBV6-5, the J call TRBJ2-7; possibly TRBD2 for D (5 bases). From germline, CDR1 is MNHEY and CDR2 SVGAGI. Between the trimmed V and J ends, which lost 6 bases and 0 bases, there was a span of 15 bases. CDR3 length: 15 amino acids. The DNA for the CDR3 is TGTGCCAGCAGGTCAGAAAGTGGGAGCTCCTACGAGCAGTACTTC. Translated: CASRSESGSSYEQYF.

V and J are TRBV19 and TRBJ2-1; tentative D call: TRBD1 (5 bases). The CDR3 is 15 residues long. V was cut by 3 bases and J by 6 bases, with 15 bases left in between. CDR1 is LNHDA and CDR2 is SQIVND in the germline V gene (reference sequence). The CDR3 region is CASSIMSGKGNEQFF. The CDR3 DNA follows: TGTGCCAGTAGTATTATGTCAGGGAAGGGCAATGAGCAGTTCTTC. The variable domain in full, with the rest retrieved from reference TRBV19 and TRBJ2-1, is DGGITQSPKYLFRKEGQNVTLSCEQNLNHDAMYWYRQDPGQGLRLIYYSQIVNDFQKGDIAEGYSVSREKKESFPLTVTSAQKNPTAFYLCASSIMSGKGNEQFFGPGTRLTVL.

This rearrangement joins TRBV11-2 to TRBJ2-7, with TRBD2 identical over 9 bases. The germline V gene encodes CDR1 SGHAT and CDR2 FQNNGV. CDR3 length: 16 residues. Germline trimming cut 5 bases from V and 6 bases from J; bases unmatched to any gene: 14. CDR3 amino acids: CASSPDSPGLASEQYF. The DNA for the CDR3 is TGTGCCAGCAGCCCGGACTCCCCGGGACTAGCCTCCGAGCAGTACTTC. The whole variable domain, remainder taken from reference TRBV11-2 and TRBJ2-7, is EAGVAQSPRYKIIEKRQSVAFWCNPISGHATLYWYQQILGQGPKLLIQFQNNGVVDDSQLPKDRFSAERLKGVDSTLKIQPAKLEDSAVYLCASSPDSPGLASEQYFGPGTRLTVT.

The rearrangement links TRBV6-4 to TRBJ2-3; 14 nucleotides line up with TRBD2. Germline V gene data show CDR1 as MRHNA and CDR2 as SNTAGT. Germline trimming cut 3 bases from V and 4 bases from J; bases unmatched to any gene: 0. The CDR3 is made up of 15 amino acids. The CDR3 protein is CASSETSGGADTQYF. CDR3 DNA sequence: TGTGCCAGCAGTGAGACTAGCGGGGGGGCAGATACGCAGTATTTT.

The genes are TRBV7-9 and TRBJ2-7; 8 bases match TRBD1. This CDR3 contains 13 residues. V trimming: 4 bases; J trimming: 4 bases; junction bases outside the gene matches: 3. Germline CDR1 and CDR2: SEHNR and FQNEAQ (reference sequence). Written as DNA, the CDR3 is TGTGCCAGCAGCTCAGGGGGCGAGTACGAGCAGTACTTC. Its protein is CASSSGGEYEQYF.

This sequence joins TRBV5-1 and TRBJ2-7, with 10 bases lining up with TRBD2. Germline values: CDR1 SGHRS, CDR2 YFSETQ. The CDR3 length is 16 residues. V was pared by 0 bases and J by 0 bases, with 3 bases of the junction left unmatched. The CDR3 sequence: CASSLVASGGSYEQYF. DNA for the CDR3: TGCGCCAGCAGCTTGGTGGCTAGCGGGGGCTCCTACGAGCAGTACTTC. Combining the CDR3 with reference TRBV5-1 and TRBJ2-7 gives the whole variable domain KAGVTQTPRYLIKTRGQQVTLSCSPISGHRSVSWYQQTPGQGLQFLFEYFSETQRNKGNFPGRFSGRQFSNSRSEMNVSTLELGDSALYLCASSLVASGGSYEQYFGPGTRLTVT.

The chain uses TRBV6-6 and TRBJ2-7; perhaps D is TRBD1 or TRBD2 (7 bases each). Germline V gene data show CDR1 as MNHNY and CDR2 as SVGAGI (reference sequence). The CDR3 has 12 amino acids. Trimming pared 4 bases from V and 8 bases from J, leaving 12 bases between. The CDR3 is CASSFQGGQQYF. DNA for the CDR3: TGTGCCAGCAGTTTTCAGGGGGGGCAGCAGTACTTC.

The CDR3 sequence is CASSRIRGNGETQYF. For the CDR3, the DNA is TGTGCCAGCAGCCGCATACGGGGAAATGGGGAGACCCAGTACTTC. The chain uses TRBV5-6 and TRBJ2-5; D is perhaps TRBD2 (5 bases). V lost 4 bases to trimming and J lost 5 bases, with 18 bases between them. The length of the CDR3 is 15 residues. Germline CDR1 is SGHDT and CDR2 is YYEEEE.

V and J are TRBV2 and TRBJ1-1; 8 bases are a match to TRBD1. There are 15 residues in the CDR3. CDR1 and CDR2 from the germline V gene are SNHLY and FYNNEI. J gave up 2 bases and V 4 bases, and 6 bases lay outside the gene matches. CDR3 in amino acids: CASSVRGTGNTEAFF. CDR3 nucleotides: TGTGCCAGCAGTGTCAGGGGGACAGGTAACACTGAAGCTTTCTTT.